These 20 T cell receptor beta chains share one sample of origin, sequenced in a study of T cell repertoires in cytomegalovirus infection. Each CDR3 protein is one row after TCRdb ran MiXCR on the reads. The sample lists fewer than 350,000 distinct CDR3 sequences, 8% to 9.5% occurring once. Specimen: PBMCs. All receptors derive from a human donor in good health (CMV status not recorded). Some clones in this sample may be carry-over from other donors' samples.

This clonotype turned up a few times. V gene TRBV28 combines with J gene TRBJ2-5, with D unclear. CDR1 is MDHEN, CDR2 SYDVKM, per germline. The CDR3 extends over 14 amino acids. V was clipped by 1 base and J by 6 bases, with 12 bases between them. CDR3 region: CASSLLPRSKTQYF. The DNA of the CDR3 is TGTGCCAGCAGTTTATTACCCAGGAGCAAGACCCAGTACTTC.

Regarding this clonotype: A much larger clone differs by one base, so this may be a read error. The CDR3 sequence: CASSLDRVQPQRF. DNA of the CDR3: TGTGCCAGCAGTCTAGACAGGGTTCAGCCCCAGCGTTTT. The J gene is TRBJ1-5, the V gene TRBV6-5; 7 positions match TRBD1. In germline, CDR1 is MNHEY, CDR2 SVGAGI. The CDR3 sequence is 13 residues long.

In this sample, this clonotype turned up a few times. V gene TRBV2 combines with J gene TRBJ2-1; 11 bases line up with TRBD1. V trimming: 6 bases; J trimming: 8 bases; junction bases outside the gene matches: 9. CDR1 is SNHLY and CDR2 is FYNNEI in the germline V gene. This CDR3 comprises 15 residues. The chain's CDR3 is CASRRDRGAADEQFF. As DNA, the CDR3 is TGTGCCAGCAGACGGGACAGGGGGGCTGCAGATGAGCAGTTCTTC.

The chain employs TRBV7-2 and TRBJ1-1, with a weak D call TRBD1 (6 bases). This CDR3 spans 14 amino acids. From germline, CDR1 is SGHTA and CDR2 FQGNSA. V was pared by 5 bases and J by 4 bases, with 14 bases between. The CDR3 sequence: CASSQQGGTTEAFF. In nucleotides, the CDR3 is TGTGCCAGCAGCCAACAGGGAGGTACCACTGAAGCTTTCTTT.

In this sample, this clonotype turned up a few times. The rearrangement links TRBV18 to TRBJ1-3; D remains ambiguous. Trimming stripped 3 bases from V and 3 bases from J, with 9 bases between. CDR1 is KGHSH and CDR2 is LQKENI in the germline V gene. The CDR3 length is 14 residues. DNA of the CDR3: TGTGCCAGCTCACCGAGAGGCGATGGAAACACCATATATTTT. Amino acids: CASSPRGDGNTIYF.

This clonotype was counted at least ten times. CDR3 amino acids: CASSLTAGDGQFF. In DNA form, the CDR3 reads TGTGCCAGCAGCTTAACAGCGGGGGACGGGCAGTTCTTC. The chain couples TRBV7-2 to TRBJ2-1; 8 bases match TRBD2. The V gene's germline CDR1 is SGHTA and CDR2 FQGNSA. This CDR3 region has 13 residues. Trimming took 2 bases from V and 12 from J; bases not matched to a gene: 6.

This clonotype has a count of ten or more. This chain joins TRBV7-2 and TRBJ2-5; 12 bases fit TRBD2. Germline lookup yields CDR1 SGHTA and CDR2 FQGNSA. V lost 5 bases to trimming and J lost 7 bases; unmatched junction nucleotides: 11. This CDR3 is built from 16 residues. CDR3 DNA sequence: TGTGCCAGCAGCCCTGGGACTAGCGGGTCTGGGGGGACCCAGTACTTC. Its protein product is CASSPGTSGSGGTQYF.

The chain is built from TRBV6-1 and TRBJ2-2; possibly TRBD1 for D (5 bases). Deletions cut 6 bases from V and 6 bases from J, with 14 bases between. The CDR3 runs to 14 residues. Germline V lookup: CDR1 MNHNS, CDR2 SASEGT. The CDR3 nucleotides are TGTGCCAGCAGAACCCCTCTAGGGGCCGGGGAGCTGTTTTTT. It translates to CASRTPLGAGELFF.

This clonotype was recorded a few times. CDR3 in DNA: TGTGCCAGCAGCTTAGTACCGGGAGCGGGCACAGATACGCAGTATTTT. Amino acid sequence: CASSLVPGAGTDTQYF. The chain joins TRBV11-2 to TRBJ2-3, with a possible D match to TRBD2 (6 bases). Germline V gene lookup returns CDR1 SGHAT and CDR2 FQNNGV. CDR3 length equals 16 residues. The germline V and J ends were trimmed by 1 base and 1 base, with 12 bases remaining between them.

The chain uses TRBV27 and TRBJ2-5, with TRBD2 matching over 7 bases. Germline V CDR1 and CDR2: MNHEY, SMNVEV (reference sequence). CDR3 length: 15 amino acids. The V and J ends lost 2 bases and 4 bases, in that order; junction bases with no gene match: 7. The CDR3 coding sequence is TGTGCCAGCAGTTTAGCGGGAGCAGTGGGAGAGACCCAGTACTTC. Its protein product is CASSLAGAVGETQYF.

This clonotype was counted between two and nine times. This chain joins TRBV6-2 or TRBV6-3 and TRBJ2-4, with 7 bases matching TRBD1. Germline assignment: CDR1 MNHEY and CDR2 SVGEGT. The V segment lost 7 bases and the J segment 0 bases; nucleotides outside the gene matches: 12. The CDR3 runs 17 residues. The CDR3 bases are TGTGCCAGCACCCCGGGACAGTCTATAATAGCCAAAAACATTCAGTACTTC. As protein: CASTPGQSIIAKNIQYF.

This clonotype was seen a handful of times. V is TRBV29-1 and J is TRBJ2-7; the match to TRBD1 covers 7 bases. The CDR3 has 14 amino acids. Trimming cost V 1 base and J 6 bases; bases outside gene matches: 9. Germline V CDR1 and CDR2: SQVTM, ANQGSEA. CDR3 sequence reads: CSVEATGLVGEQYF. The CDR3 coding sequence is TGCAGCGTTGAAGCGACAGGGTTGGTAGGCGAGCAGTACTTC.

In its sample, this clonotype was seen many times. This chain uses TRBV11-3 with TRBJ1-1; tentatively, D is TRBD1 (5 bases). V lost 4 bases, J lost 2 bases, and 17 bases lay in between. The CDR3 is 16 residues long. The germline V gene encodes CDR1 SGHNT and CDR2 YENEEA. The CDR3, as DNA: TGTGCCAGCAGCTCTGGACAAGTTGTGGATAACACTGAAGCTTTCTTT. This translates into CASSSGQVVDNTEAFF.

The table lists this clonotype with many counts. The V call is TRBV7-8, the J call TRBJ2-2; 9 bases are a match to TRBD1. This CDR3 is built from 15 residues. V gave up 2 bases and J gave up 5 bases; unmatched junction bases: 3. CDR1 and CDR2 (germline): SGHVS, FQNEAQ. The CDR3 loop is CASSLNRGRTGELFF. In DNA form, the CDR3 reads TGTGCCAGCAGCTTAAACAGGGGGCGAACCGGGGAGCTGTTTTTT.

This clonotype was counted many times. The chain is built from TRBV7-6 and TRBJ1-5, with D unclear. Germline V gene sequence: CDR1 SGHVS, CDR2 FNYEAQ. There are 13 residues in the CDR3. Trimming left V 4 bases short and J 0 bases short, with 4 bases between. The CDR3 DNA reads TGTGCCAGCAGCTCCGATAGCAATCAGCCCCAGCATTTT. It encodes CASSSDSNQPQHF. The full variable domain, rest sourced from reference TRBV7-6 and TRBJ1-5, is GAGVSQSPRYKVTKRGQDVALRCDPISGHVSLYWYRQALGQGPEFLTYFNYEAQQDKSGLPNDRFSAERPEGSISTLTIQRTEQRDSAMYRCASSSDSNQPQHFGDGTRLSIL.

This clonotype was seen more than once but under ten times. The chain recombines TRBV7-2 with TRBJ2-3; D might be TRBD2 (5 bases). Trimming took off 2 bases at V and 5 bases at J, with 11 bases between the two ends. Germline CDR1 is SGHTA and CDR2 is FQGNSA. The length of the CDR3 is 14 residues. The chain's CDR3 is CASSLLARKDTQYF. DNA of the CDR3: TGTGCCAGCAGCTTACTAGCCAGGAAAGATACGCAGTATTTT.

There are many counts of this clonotype. V and J are TRBV7-2 and TRBJ2-1; D is tentatively TRBD1 or TRBD2 (5 bases each). CDR1 is SGHTA and CDR2 is FQGNSA in the germline V gene. Trimming shortened V by 5 bases and J by 8 bases, and 13 bases separated the two germline ends. The CDR3 has 13 amino acids. The CDR3, as DNA: TGTGCCAGCAGCCCCCGGATGGGGGATGAGCAGTTCTTC. Translated: CASSPRMGDEQFF.

The chain is built from TRBV14 and TRBJ2-2; D may be TRBD2 (6 bases). The V gene lost 2 bases and the J gene lost 1 base, with 11 bases spanning the gap. In germline, CDR1 is SGHDN, CDR2 FVKESK. The CDR3 contains 16 residues. The CDR3 coding sequence is TGTGCCAGCAGCCAATACGCGGGACGGAACACCGGGGAGCTGTTTTTT. This translates into CASSQYAGRNTGELFF.

This clonotype was detected a few times. The chain joins TRBV7-6 to TRBJ2-1; 12 bases fit TRBD2. Unmatched junction bases numbered 13, after V lost 5 bases and J lost 2 bases. This CDR3 region has 19 residues. Per the germline V gene, CDR1 is SGHVS and CDR2 is FNYEAQ. The CDR3 sequence is CASSLMTSGSEGAYNEQFF. The CDR3 bases are TGTGCCAGCAGCCTCATGACTAGCGGGAGTGAGGGCGCCTACAATGAGCAGTTCTTC.

This clonotype turned up a few times. The chain carries TRBV12-3 or TRBV12-4 and TRBJ1-5, with 9 nucleotides matching TRBD1. Trimming took 3 bases from V and 0 from J; bases not matched to a gene: 6. The CDR3 runs 17 residues. CDR3 in DNA: TGTGCCAGCAGTTTGGGACAGGGTATTGATAGCAATCAGCCCCAGCATTTT. Its protein product is CASSLGQGIDSNQPQHF.